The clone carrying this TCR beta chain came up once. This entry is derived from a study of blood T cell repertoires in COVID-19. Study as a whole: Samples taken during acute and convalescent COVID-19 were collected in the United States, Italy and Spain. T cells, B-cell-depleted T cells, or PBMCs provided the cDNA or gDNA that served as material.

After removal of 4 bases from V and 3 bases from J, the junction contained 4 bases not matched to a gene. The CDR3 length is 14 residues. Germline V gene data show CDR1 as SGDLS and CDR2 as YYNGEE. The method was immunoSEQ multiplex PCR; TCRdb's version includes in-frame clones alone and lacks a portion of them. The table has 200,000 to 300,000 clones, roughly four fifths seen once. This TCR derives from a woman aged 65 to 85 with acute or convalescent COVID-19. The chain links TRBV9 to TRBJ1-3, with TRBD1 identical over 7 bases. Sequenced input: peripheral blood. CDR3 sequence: CASSPTGIGNTIYF. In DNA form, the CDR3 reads TGTGCCAGCAGCCCGACAGGGATTGGAAACACCATATATTTT.